This T cell receptor beta chain was observed in a study of vaccination effects on CD4 cells after COVID-19. Turning to this clone: Its target is not known.

ViraFEST used viral peptide pools to expand antigen-specific CD4+ T cells before sequencing. It was after approximately 11 days of culture that CD4+ T cells were isolated. Absence of prior SARS-CoV-2 infection characterized the vaccine recipients, who showed negative nucleocapsid antibodies. Using immunoSEQ multiplex PCR, the repertoire was profiled, and TCRdb retains in-frame clones only, with some absent. The sample records 71,000 or so clones, roughly three quarters being singletons. The V gene's germline CDR1 is SGHRS and CDR2 YFSETQ. V was clipped by 4 bases and J by 8 bases; unmatched bases: 19. The CDR3 is 17 residues long.

The sequence was collected from a human donor who received a COVID-19 vaccine. The sample in question was CD4+ T cells from PBMCs cultured with HCoV-OC43 spike peptides, obtained before COVID-19 vaccination. As to subset: HCoV-OC43 spike overlapping peptide pool stimulation. The chain couples TRBV5-1 to TRBJ1-2, with 8 bases matching TRBD1. CDR3 protein: CASSRATGGQASEGYTF. The CDR3 DNA reads as TGCGCCAGCAGCCGAGCAACCGGGGGACAGGCTTCTGAGGGCTACACCTTC.